The 28 T cell receptor beta chains below all came from one sample that was sequenced in a study of blood T cell repertoires in COVID-19. The repertoire was sequenced with immunoSEQ multiplex PCR; TCRdb's copy has only in-frame clones and lacks some. The data show fewer than 400,000 clones, 80% to 90% seen once. The sequencing sample was made of peripheral blood. These TCRs come from a young man with active or convalescent COVID-19.

The chain couples TRBV5-1 to TRBJ2-1; a possible D gene is TRBD1 (5 bases). Germline assignment: CDR1 SGHRS and CDR2 YFSETQ. The CDR3 runs 15 residues. V shed 3 bases and J shed 9 bases, with 19 bases lying between them. CDR3 protein: CASSSDSSSWGEQFF. DNA of the CDR3: TGCGCCAGCAGCTCCGACAGCTCAAGCTGGGGTGAGCAGTTCTTC. The full variable domain, its missing parts supplied by reference TRBV5-1 and TRBJ2-1, is KAGVTQTPRYLIKTRGQQVTLSCSPISGHRSVSWYQQTPGQGLQFLFEYFSETQRNKGNFPGRFSGRQFSNSRSEMNVSTLELGDSALYLCASSSDSSSWGEQFFGPGTRLTVL.

The chain recombines TRBV4-1 with TRBJ2-2; 11 bases align to TRBD2. J was trimmed by 9 bases and V by 0 bases; bases with no gene match: 9. Per germline, CDR1 MGHRA and CDR2 YSYEKL. The CDR3 loop spans 17 amino acids. CDR3 region: CASSQDRLAGGGRELFF. In DNA form, the CDR3 reads TGCGCCAGCAGCCAAGATAGGCTAGCGGGAGGCGGAAGGGAGCTGTTTTTT.

The rearrangement links TRBV7-6 to TRBJ2-4; 12 bases are a match to TRBD2. The CDR3 has 21 amino acids. Trimming cost V 0 bases and J 6 bases; bases outside gene matches: 18. CDR1 is SGHVS and CDR2 is FNYEAQ in the germline V gene. CDR3 protein: CASSLAEFVSLAGGPGNIQYF. The CDR3 DNA is TGTGCCAGCAGCTTAGCGGAGTTTGTGAGTCTAGCGGGAGGGCCGGGAAACATTCAGTACTTC.

CDR3 sequence (DNA): TGTGCCAGCAGCCAAGACGGAGGGCAGTACTTC. This sequence encodes CASSQDGGQYF. This chain joins TRBV3-1 (or the pseudogene TRBV3-2) and TRBJ2-7; perhaps TRBD2 as D (5 bases). The length of the CDR3 is 11 residues. Between the trimmed V and J ends, which lost 0 bases and 9 bases, there was a span of 6 bases. CDR1 and CDR2 (germline): LGHDT, YNNKEL (reference sequence).

The chain couples TRBV12-5 to TRBJ2-3; 9 positions match TRBD1. The germline gives CDR1 LGHNT, CDR2 FRNRAP. The junction had 4 bases not matched to a gene; V was cut back by 5 bases and J by 4 bases. The CDR3 totals 14 residues. The CDR3 DNA sequence: TGTGCTAGTGGTCTCGGACAGGGGTCAGATACGCAGTATTTT. This translates into CASGLGQGSDTQYF. Based on the CDR3 plus reference TRBV12-5 and TRBJ2-3, the full variable domain is DARVTQTPRHKVTEMGQEVTMRCQPILGHNTVFWYRQTMMQGLELLAYFRNRAPLDDSGMPKDRFSAEMPDATLATLKIQPSEPRDSAVYFCASGLGQGSDTQYFGPGTRLTVL.

V and J are TRBV4-2 and TRBJ1-3; D may be TRBD1 (6 bases). Trimming pared 3 bases from V and 3 bases from J, leaving 12 bases between. Germline-derived CDR1 and CDR2 are LGHNA and YNFKEQ. The CDR3 has 15 amino acids. As DNA, the CDR3 is TGTGCCAGCAGCCAGGCAACAGGGATTGGAAACACCATATATTTT. Translating gives CASSQATGIGNTIYF.

The rearrangement links TRBV7-2 to TRBJ1-1; TRBD1 might be the D (5 bases). This CDR3 spans 15 amino acids. CDR1 is SGHTA and CDR2 is FQGNSA in the germline V gene. V was clipped by 1 base and J by 0 bases, with 9 bases between them. This chain's CDR3 is CASSLGRGMNTEAFF. The CDR3 coding sequence is TGTGCCAGCAGCTTAGGACGGGGGATGAACACTGAAGCTTTCTTT.

This clone has a single count. The chain is built from TRBV28 and TRBJ1-5; maybe TRBD1 (6 bases). The CDR3 is 15 residues long. Per the germline V gene, CDR1 is MDHEN and CDR2 is SYDVKM. V lost 3 bases, J lost 5 bases, and 14 bases lay in between. CDR3 region: CASSFNRAGDQPQHF. The CDR3 bases are TGTGCCAGCAGTTTTAATCGGGCAGGGGATCAGCCCCAGCATTTT. The whole variable domain, filled in from reference TRBV28 and TRBJ1-5, reads DVKVTQSSRYLVKRTGEKVFLECVQDMDHENMFWYRQDPGLGLRLIYFSYDVKMKEKGDIPEGYSVSREKKERFSLILESASTNQTSMYLCASSFNRAGDQPQHFGDGTRLSIL.

V is TRBV28 and J is TRBJ1-2; D call uncertain. The CDR3 is 13 amino acids. The germline V gene encodes CDR1 MDHEN and CDR2 SYDVKM. The V gene lost 4 bases and the J gene lost 6 bases, with 12 bases spanning the gap. The CDR3 sequence: CASSSTVLNGYTF. The CDR3 DNA follows: TGTGCCAGCAGTTCCACGGTTCTCAATGGCTACACCTTC.

The rearrangement uses TRBV7-9 and TRBJ1-6; 9 bases agree with TRBD1. Germline V lookup: CDR1 SEHNR, CDR2 FQNEAQ (reference sequence). The J segment lost 8 bases and the V segment lost 5 bases, leaving 4 bases of the junction unmatched. The CDR3 is made up of 14 amino acids. The CDR3 loop reads CASSPDRGYSPLHF. DNA of the CDR3: TGTGCCAGCAGCCCGGACAGGGGCTATTCACCCCTCCACTTT.

This rearrangement joins TRBV4-2 to TRBJ1-1, with a tentative D call TRBD1 (5 bases). The V end was cut by 1 base, the J end by 3 bases, with 6 bases between. The CDR3 is 13 residues long. CDR1 and CDR2 from the germline V gene are LGHNA and YNFKEQ. The CDR3 sequence: CASSQVGDTEAFF. The DNA for the CDR3 is TGTGCCAGCAGCCAAGTAGGGGACACTGAAGCTTTCTTT.

The V gene is TRBV5-5, the J gene TRBJ1-1; D not certain. Trimming took 0 bases from V and 3 from J, leaving 9 bases between them. This CDR3 is 14 amino acids long. From germline, CDR1 is SGHKS and CDR2 YYEKEE (reference sequence). CDR3 coding DNA: TGTGCCAGCAGCTTGGCGAATCGGGACACTGAAGCTTTCTTT. Amino acid sequence: CASSLANRDTEAFF.

The sample holds one count of this clone. The J gene is TRBJ2-1, the V gene TRBV3-1 (or the pseudogene TRBV3-2); weak D call: TRBD1 (6 bases). V lost 10 bases and J lost 8, with 30 bases in between. This CDR3 has 17 amino acids. Germline values: CDR1 LGHDT, CDR2 YNNKEL (reference sequence). The CDR3 spells CATQGFFRDMGPHEQFF. In nucleotides, the CDR3 is TGTGCCACCCAAGGATTTTTTCGGGACATGGGGCCCCATGAGCAGTTCTTC.

The V call is TRBV7-4, the J call TRBJ1-3; D not resolved. Germline V gives CDR1 SGHVT, CDR2 SQSDAQ. The CDR3 has 16 amino acids. The germline V and J ends were trimmed by 1 base and 2 bases, with 12 bases remaining between them. The CDR3 DNA sequence: TGTGCCAGCAGCTTAGATGGGAGGCGGACTGGAAACACCATATATTTT. Translation gives CASSLDGRRTGNTIYF.

This rearrangement joins TRBV6-5 to TRBJ2-7, with 9 bases identical to TRBD1. Germline V gene data show CDR1 as MNHEY and CDR2 as SVGAGI. J gave up 4 bases and V 6 bases, and 7 bases lay outside the gene matches. There are 14 residues in the CDR3. In DNA, the CDR3 is TGTGCCAGCAGGAAGGACAGGGGCCCTTACGAGCAGTACTTC. The encoded protein is CASRKDRGPYEQYF.

The chain recombines TRBV18 with TRBJ1-2, with 7 positions matching TRBD1. The CDR3 sequence is 14 residues long. Germline CDR1 KGHSH, CDR2 LQKENI. Unmatched junction bases numbered 6, after V lost 4 bases and J lost 4 bases. The CDR3 sequence is CASSQQGRSYGYTF. Written as DNA, the CDR3 is TGTGCCAGCTCACAACAGGGGCGTTCCTATGGCTACACCTTC.

The chain employs TRBV6-4 and TRBJ1-2; D is uncertain. V lost 6 bases and J 4 bases, leaving 15 bases between the germline ends. Germline V gene lookup returns CDR1 MRHNA and CDR2 SNTAGT. The CDR3 runs 14 residues. CDR3 in DNA: TGTGCCAGCAGACCATCAGGAACCGTCTATGGCTACACCTTC. It specifies CASRPSGTVYGYTF.

The rearrangement uses TRBV14 and TRBJ2-7; D is unclear. V gave up 1 base and J gave up 6 bases, with 4 bases separating them. CDR1 and CDR2 (germline): SGHDN, FVKESK. The CDR3 spans 11 residues. CDR3 coding DNA: TGTGCCAGCAGCCAAGCTATCGAGCAGTACTTC. Encoded protein: CASSQAIEQYF. Variable domain in full (rest from reference TRBV14 and TRBJ2-7): EAGVTQFPSHSVIEKGQTVTLRCDPISGHDNLYWYRRVMGKEIKFLLHFVKESKQDESGMPNNRFLAERTGGTYSTLKVQPAELEDSGVYFCASSQAIEQYFGPGTRLTVT.

The V and J genes are TRBV7-9 and TRBJ2-5, with a tentative D call TRBD2 (6 bases). Trimming pared 3 bases from V and 5 bases from J, leaving 13 bases between. The CDR3 consists of 14 residues. Per the germline V gene, CDR1 is SEHNR and CDR2 is FQNEAQ (reference sequence). CDR3 in amino acids: CASSFASRGETQYF. CDR3 nucleotide sequence: TGTGCCAGCAGCTTTGCCTCCCGGGGGGAGACCCAGTACTTC.

This rearrangement joins TRBV4-3 to TRBJ1-2; D uncertain. Looked up from germline, CDR1 is LGHNA and CDR2 is YSLEER. This CDR3 region has 17 residues. V was cut by 0 bases and J by 0 bases, with 14 bases left in between. The CDR3 loop reads CASSQDAATGANYGYTF. The DNA for the CDR3 is TGCGCCAGCAGCCAAGATGCGGCAACGGGAGCTAACTATGGCTACACCTTC.

The rearrangement links TRBV30 to TRBJ1-1; D remains unclear. V was clipped by 0 bases and J by 6 bases, with 11 bases between them. The V gene's germline CDR1 is GTSNPN and CDR2 SVGIG (reference sequence). CDR3 size: 13 residues. For the CDR3, the DNA is TGTGCCTGGAGTGTACGGCACGGGGCTGAAGCTTTCTTT. Protein sequence: CAWSVRHGAEAFF. The full variable domain, completed using reference TRBV30 and TRBJ1-1, is SQTIHQWPATLVQPVGSPLSLECTVEGTSNPNLYWYRQAAGRGLQLLFYSVGIGQISSEVPQNLSASRPQDRQFILSSKKLLLSDSGFYLCAWSVRHGAEAFFGQGTRLTVV.

This chain joins TRBV28 and TRBJ1-2; perhaps TRBD1 as D (5 bases). Per germline, CDR1 MDHEN and CDR2 SYDVKM. V lost 6 bases and J lost 4, with 24 bases in between. The CDR3 has 17 amino acids. CDR3 DNA sequence: TGTGCCAGCAGCTTCCCTTCCTCCGGGACTGAATCCTATGGCTACACCTTC. It translates to CASSFPSSGTESYGYTF.

This clone appeared a few times. The V and J genes are TRBV19 and TRBJ2-1; 7 nucleotides match TRBD1. The CDR3 runs to 12 residues. Germline V gene data show CDR1 as LNHDA and CDR2 as SQIVND (reference sequence). The ends lost 10 bases at V and 6 bases at J; junction bases unmatched: 6. CDR3 sequence reads: CATRDSRNEQFF. DNA for the CDR3: TGTGCCACCAGGGACAGCCGCAATGAGCAGTTCTTC.

This rearrangement joins TRBV11-3 to TRBJ2-7; 8 bases are shared with TRBD1. Germline V lookup: CDR1 SGHNT, CDR2 YENEEA. This CDR3 comprises 14 residues. Trimming took 6 bases from V and 5 from J; bases not matched to a gene: 9. CDR3 protein: CASRGQGAFHEQYF. CDR3 DNA: TGTGCCAGCAGAGGCCAGGGGGCATTTCACGAGCAGTACTTC.

The V gene is TRBV9, the J gene TRBJ2-4, with a possible D match to TRBD2 (6 bases). The CDR3 runs to 16 residues. The germline gives CDR1 SGDLS, CDR2 YYNGEE. The germline V and J ends were trimmed by 4 bases and 5 bases, with 19 bases remaining between them. The CDR3 spells CASSKDPRGVENIQYF. The CDR3 DNA reads as TGTGCCAGCAGCAAGGACCCCCGCGGGGTCGAAAACATTCAGTACTTC.

The rearrangement uses TRBV6-5 and TRBJ2-3; tentatively, D is TRBD2 (6 bases). Trimming pared 5 bases from V and 3 bases from J, leaving 9 bases between. In germline, CDR1 is MNHEY, CDR2 SVGAGI. The CDR3 covers 13 residues. CDR3 sequence (DNA): TGTGCCAGCAGTCTTCGGGGGACAGATACGCAGTATTTT. This codes for CASSLRGTDTQYF.

This clone was seen only once. This chain joins TRBV5-1 and TRBJ1-6, with 7 bases matching TRBD1. The V and J ends lost 1 base and 5 bases, in that order; junction bases with no gene match: 3. CDR1 and CDR2 from the germline V gene are SGHRS and YFSETQ. The CDR3 length is 15 residues. CDR3 sequence (DNA): TGCGCCAGCAGCTTGTCTGGGACAGATAATTCACCCCTCCACTTT. It specifies CASSLSGTDNSPLHF.

The chain's CDR3 is CASSQGAGLNTGELFF. The CDR3, as DNA: TGTGCCAGCAGCCAAGGGGCTGGATTGAACACCGGGGAGCTGTTTTTT. The gene calls are TRBV3-1 (or the pseudogene TRBV3-2) and TRBJ2-2; D remains ambiguous. The germline gives CDR1 LGHDT, CDR2 YNNKEL (reference sequence). V gave up 1 base and J gave up 1 base, with 10 bases separating them. This CDR3 has 16 residues.